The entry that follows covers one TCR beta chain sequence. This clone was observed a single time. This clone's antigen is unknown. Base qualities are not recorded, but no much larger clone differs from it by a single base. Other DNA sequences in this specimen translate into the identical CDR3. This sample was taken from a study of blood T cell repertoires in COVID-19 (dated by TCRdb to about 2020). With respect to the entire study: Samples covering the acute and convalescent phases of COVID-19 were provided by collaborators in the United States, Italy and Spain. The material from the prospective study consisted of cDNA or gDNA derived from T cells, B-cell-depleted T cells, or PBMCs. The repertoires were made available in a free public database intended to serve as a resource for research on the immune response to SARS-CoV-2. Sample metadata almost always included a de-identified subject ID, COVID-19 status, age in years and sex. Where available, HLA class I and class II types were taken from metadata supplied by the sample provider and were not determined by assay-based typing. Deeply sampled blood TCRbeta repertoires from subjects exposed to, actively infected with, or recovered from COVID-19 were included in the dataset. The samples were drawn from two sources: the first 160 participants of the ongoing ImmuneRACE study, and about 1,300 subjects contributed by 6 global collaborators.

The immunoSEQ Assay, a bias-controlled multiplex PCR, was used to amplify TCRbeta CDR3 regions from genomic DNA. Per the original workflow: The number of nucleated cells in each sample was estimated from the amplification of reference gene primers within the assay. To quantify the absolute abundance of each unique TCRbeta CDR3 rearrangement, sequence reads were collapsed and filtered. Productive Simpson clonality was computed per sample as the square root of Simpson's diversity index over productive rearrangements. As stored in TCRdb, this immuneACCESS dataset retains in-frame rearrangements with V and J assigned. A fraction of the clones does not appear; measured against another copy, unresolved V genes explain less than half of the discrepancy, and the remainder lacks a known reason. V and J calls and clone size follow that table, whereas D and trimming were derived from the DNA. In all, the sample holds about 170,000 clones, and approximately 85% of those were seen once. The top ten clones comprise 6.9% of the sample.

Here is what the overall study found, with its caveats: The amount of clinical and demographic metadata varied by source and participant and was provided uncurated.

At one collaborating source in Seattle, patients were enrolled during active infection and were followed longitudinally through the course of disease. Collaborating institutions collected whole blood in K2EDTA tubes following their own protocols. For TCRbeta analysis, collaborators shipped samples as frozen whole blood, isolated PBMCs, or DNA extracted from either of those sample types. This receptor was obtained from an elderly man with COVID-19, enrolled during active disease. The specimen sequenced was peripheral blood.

The CDR3 in this case is CASSLVGQGYSPLHF. Here is the DNA: TGCGCCAGCAGCTTGGTCGGACAGGGGTATTCACCCCTCCACTTT. The rearrangement joined TRBV5-1 to TRBJ1-6, with 9 bases in between that match TRBD1. From the cysteine through the phenylalanine, the CDR3 covers 15 amino acids. CDR3 DNA only is kept here, 45 bases in frame from base 1. The germline V end is reduced by 0 bases and the J end by 8 bases; junction bases left unmatched: 3. The germline V gene sets CDR1 to SGHRS and CDR2 to YFSETQ.